The present entry profiles one T cell receptor (beta chain) with its context. Its antigen remains unidentified. The trim removed 1 base at V and 9 bases at J, leaving 5 bases unmatched. Germline V gene sequence: CDR1 MNHNS, CDR2 SASEGT. This CDR3 is built from 16 residues. The sample belongs to a study of response to subunit inactivated influenza vaccine. Findings and limits, study-wide: Authors suggested that a seasonal influenza vaccination recruits few new T cells each time.

MiXCR, applied by TCRdb to the RT-PCR reads, yields one record per CDR3 protein. This table has 290,000 or so distinct CDR3 sequences, about 20% appearing once. This sequence was found in a man between 50 and 75 years old who received an inactivated influenza vaccine. J is TRBJ1-6 and V is TRBV6-1; TRBD1 agrees at 11 bases. The starting material was PBMCs from blood, obtained around 22 months after vaccination. For the CDR3, the DNA is TGTGCCAGCAGTGAAGTGACCGGGACAGGGGGTTCACCCCTCCACTTT. This translates into CASSEVTGTGGSPLHF.